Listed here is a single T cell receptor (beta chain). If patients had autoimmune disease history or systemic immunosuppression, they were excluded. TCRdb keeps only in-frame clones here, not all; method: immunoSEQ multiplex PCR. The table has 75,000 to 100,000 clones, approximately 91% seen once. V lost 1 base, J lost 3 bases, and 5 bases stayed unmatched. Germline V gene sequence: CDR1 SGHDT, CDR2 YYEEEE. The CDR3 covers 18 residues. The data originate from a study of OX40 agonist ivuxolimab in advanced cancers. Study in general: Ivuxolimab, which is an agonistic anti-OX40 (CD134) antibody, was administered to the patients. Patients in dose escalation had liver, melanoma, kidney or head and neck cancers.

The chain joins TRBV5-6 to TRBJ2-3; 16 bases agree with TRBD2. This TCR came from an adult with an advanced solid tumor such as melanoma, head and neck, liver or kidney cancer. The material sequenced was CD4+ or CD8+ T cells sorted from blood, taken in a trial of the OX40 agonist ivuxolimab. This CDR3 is CASSLLGLAGGETDTQYF. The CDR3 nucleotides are TGTGCCAGCAGCTTGCTGGGACTAGCGGGAGGGGAAACAGATACGCAGTATTTT.